This TCR beta chain was profiled in a study of PD-L1 blockade in urothelial cancer. Time point specified: pretreatment peripheral blood. The data were produced by immunoSEQ multiplex PCR, yet TCRdb's version contains in-frame clones alone and is incomplete. The sample lists under 70,000 clones, roughly four fifths seen once, with more than 1.5% in the top ten. Trimming cost V 0 bases and J 2 bases; bases outside gene matches: 3. The germline CDR1 and CDR2 sequences are LNHNV and YYDKDF (reference sequence). The CDR3 runs 15 residues. This specimen was PBMCs, taken around atezolizumab (anti-PD-L1) treatment. J is TRBJ1-1 and V is TRBV15; 7 bases are shared with TRBD1. The sequence derives from a man between 65 and 79 years old with urothelial cancer. CDR3 in amino acids: CATSRETGINTEAFF. CDR3 sequence (DNA): TGTGCCACCAGCAGAGAGACAGGGATCAACACTGAAGCTTTCTTT.